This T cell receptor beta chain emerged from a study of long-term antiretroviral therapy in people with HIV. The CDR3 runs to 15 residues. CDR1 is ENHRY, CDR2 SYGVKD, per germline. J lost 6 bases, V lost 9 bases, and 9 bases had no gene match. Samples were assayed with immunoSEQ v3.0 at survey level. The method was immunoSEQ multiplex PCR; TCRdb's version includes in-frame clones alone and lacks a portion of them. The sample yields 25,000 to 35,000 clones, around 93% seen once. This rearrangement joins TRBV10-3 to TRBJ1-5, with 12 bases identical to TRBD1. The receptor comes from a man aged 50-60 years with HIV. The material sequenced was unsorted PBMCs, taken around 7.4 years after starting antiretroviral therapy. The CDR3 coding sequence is TGTGCCATTTCGCCGGGACAGGGGGCAGGTCAGCCCCAGCATTTT. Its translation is CAISPGQGAGQPQHF.